This is a list of T cell receptor beta chains from one sample in a study of T cell repertoires in cytomegalovirus infection. TCRdb independently ran MiXCR on the reads; one entry per CDR3 protein. The repertoire includes more than 400,000 distinct CDR3 sequences, about a quarter of them detected once, and roughly 13% sits in the top ten. Sequencing was performed on PBMCs. The receptors were gathered from a human donor in good health (CMV status not recorded). Some clones in this sample may be carry-over from other donors' samples. Both conserved end residues are part of each CDR3. The D gene is left open where the match is weak. Clone size is shown for a subset of rows, as once, few, many or a class of expanded clone.

clone_size: .
d_call: .
v_call: TRBV7-2
j_call: TRBJ2-5
cdr3_aa: CASSYGFSLRETQYF
cdr3_nt: TGTGCCAGCAGCTATGGGTTCTCCTTACGGGAGACCCAGTACTTC

clone_size: few
d_call: TRBD1
v_call: TRBV30
j_call: TRBJ2-5
cdr3_aa: CAWSHSTQGVGETQYF
cdr3_nt: TGTGCCTGGAGTCACTCTACACAGGGGGTGGGGGAGACCCAGTACTTC

clone_size: .
d_call: .
v_call: TRBV5-4
j_call: TRBJ2-1
cdr3_aa: CASSLGTSFQFF
cdr3_nt: TGTGCCAGCAGCTTGGGCACTAGCTTCCAGTTCTTC

clone_size: .
d_call: .
v_call: TRBV6-2/TRBV6-3
j_call: TRBJ1-5
cdr3_aa: CASSPSTNQPQHF
cdr3_nt: TGTGCCAGCAGCCCGTCGACAAATCAGCCCCAGCATTTT

clone_size: few
d_call: TRBD2
v_call: TRBV11-3
j_call: TRBJ2-1
cdr3_aa: CASSTLNGLAEGDEQFF
cdr3_nt: TGTGCCAGCAGCACACTAAACGGACTAGCGGAGGGGGATGAGCAGTTCTTC

clone_size: .
d_call: TRBD1
v_call: TRBV29-1
j_call: TRBJ1-5
cdr3_aa: CSVAGQELNQPQHF
cdr3_nt: TGCAGCGTTGCGGGACAGGAGCTCAATCAGCCCCAGCATTTT

clone_size: few
d_call: .
v_call: TRBV27
j_call: TRBJ2-5
cdr3_aa: CASSLGGTQYF
cdr3_nt: TGTGCCAGCAGTTTGGGGGGGACCCAGTACTTC

clone_size: .
d_call: .
v_call: TRBV24-1
j_call: TRBJ2-3
cdr3_aa: CATSERRPTDTQYF
cdr3_nt: TGTGCCACCAGTGAGAGGCGTCCCACAGATACGCAGTATTTT

clone_size: many
d_call: .
v_call: TRBV12-3/TRBV12-4
j_call: TRBJ2-1
cdr3_aa: CASSSPYNEQFF
cdr3_nt: TGTGCCAGCAGTTCCCCCTACAATGAGCAGTTCTTC

clone_size: few
d_call: .
v_call: TRBV4-3
j_call: TRBJ1-3
cdr3_aa: CASSHPSVGNTIYF
cdr3_nt: TGCGCCAGCAGCCACCCTTCCGTCGGAAACACCATATATTTT

clone_size: few
d_call: .
v_call: TRBV7-9
j_call: TRBJ1-4
cdr3_aa: CASSFGQTLNEKLFF
cdr3_nt: TGTGCCAGCAGCTTCGGACAGACCCTTAATGAAAAACTGTTTTTT

clone_size: .
d_call: .
v_call: TRBV27
j_call: TRBJ1-3
cdr3_aa: CASSLTGGRNTIYF
cdr3_nt: TGTGCCAGCAGTTTAACGGGGGGAAGGAACACCATATATTTT

clone_size: once
d_call: .
v_call: TRBV28
j_call: TRBJ1-2
cdr3_aa: CASRLGGGNYGYTF
cdr3_nt: TGTGCCAGCAGGCTAGGGGGGGGGAACTATGGCTACACCTTC

clone_size: .
d_call: .
v_call: TRBV11-2
j_call: TRBJ2-6
cdr3_aa: CASSSIRVRGANVLTF
cdr3_nt: TGTGCCAGCAGCTCCATCAGGGTTCGGGGGGCCAACGTCCTGACTTTC

clone_size: .
d_call: TRBD1
v_call: TRBV10-3
j_call: TRBJ1-6
cdr3_aa: CAISDRDRPSYNSPLHF
cdr3_nt: TGTGCCATCAGTGACCGGGACAGGCCGTCTTATAATTCACCCCTCCACTTT

clone_size: many
d_call: .
v_call: TRBV7-2
j_call: TRBJ2-4
cdr3_aa: CASSPTDGNIQYF
cdr3_nt: TGTGCCAGCAGCCCTACCGACGGAAACATTCAGTACTTC

clone_size: .
d_call: .
v_call: TRBV19
j_call: TRBJ1-5
cdr3_aa: CASSTLQGGPQHF
cdr3_nt: TGTGCCAGTAGTACCCTTCAGGGAGGGCCCCAGCATTTT

clone_size: .
d_call: TRBD2
v_call: TRBV19
j_call: TRBJ2-1
cdr3_aa: CASSFKTSGRVSSSYNEQFF
cdr3_nt: TGTGCCAGTAGTTTCAAGACTAGCGGGAGGGTCTCCAGCTCCTACAATGAGCAGTTCTTC

clone_size: many
d_call: .
v_call: TRBV12-3/TRBV12-4
j_call: TRBJ1-6
cdr3_aa: CASSPGSKTVRPLHF
cdr3_nt: TGTGCCAGCAGTCCGGGTTCGAAGACCGTTAGACCCCTCCACTTT

clone_size: .
d_call: TRBD1
v_call: TRBV4-2
j_call: TRBJ1-4
cdr3_aa: CASSRSGTENEKLFF
cdr3_nt: TGTGCCAGCAGCCGCTCCGGGACAGAGAATGAAAAACTGTTTTTT

clone_size: .
d_call: .
v_call: TRBV20-1
j_call: TRBJ1-1
cdr3_aa: CSARDVRGGGEAFF
cdr3_nt: TGCAGTGCTAGAGATGTAAGGGGAGGAGGTGAAGCTTTCTTT

clone_size: .
d_call: TRBD1
v_call: TRBV6-6
j_call: TRBJ1-2
cdr3_aa: CASSYRDRGNYGYTF
cdr3_nt: TGTGCCAGCAGTTACCGGGACAGGGGGAACTATGGCTACACCTTC

clone_size: few
d_call: TRBD1
v_call: TRBV27
j_call: TRBJ2-7
cdr3_aa: CASSQWDRLTYEQYF
cdr3_nt: TGTGCCAGCTCCCAATGGGACAGGCTTACCTACGAGCAGTACTTC

clone_size: .
d_call: TRBD1
v_call: TRBV10-3
j_call: TRBJ1-2
cdr3_aa: CAIGGQNNYGYTF
cdr3_nt: TGTGCCATCGGGGGACAGAATAACTATGGCTACACCTTC

clone_size: .
d_call: .
v_call: TRBV12-3/TRBV12-4
j_call: TRBJ1-2
cdr3_aa: CASSFGTSHIYGYTF
cdr3_nt: TGTGCCAGCAGTTTCGGGACGTCCCACATTTATGGCTACACCTTC